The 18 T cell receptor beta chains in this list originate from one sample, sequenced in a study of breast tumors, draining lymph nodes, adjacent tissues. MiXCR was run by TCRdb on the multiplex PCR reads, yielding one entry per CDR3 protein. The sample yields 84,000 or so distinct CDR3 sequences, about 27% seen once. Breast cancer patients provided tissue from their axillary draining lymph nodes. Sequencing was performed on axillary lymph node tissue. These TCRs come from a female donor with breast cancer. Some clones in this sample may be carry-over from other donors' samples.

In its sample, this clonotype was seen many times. CDR3 bases: TGTGCCAGCAGTACGGGGACAGGGGGAGAGACCCAGTACTTC. Translated, it gives CASSTGTGGETQYF. The chain uses TRBV11-1 and TRBJ2-5; 11 bases map to TRBD1. This CDR3 has 14 residues. CDR1 is SGHAT, CDR2 FQDESV, per germline (reference sequence). With 6 bases clipped from V and 4 bases from J, the junction kept 4 bases outside the gene matches.

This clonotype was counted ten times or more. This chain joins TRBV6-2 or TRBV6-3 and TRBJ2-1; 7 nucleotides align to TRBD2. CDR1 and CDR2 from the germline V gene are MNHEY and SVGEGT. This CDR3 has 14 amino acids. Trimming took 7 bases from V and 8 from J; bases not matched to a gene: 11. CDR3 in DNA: TGTGCCAGCACGCGAAGCTTGGGGGGGGATGAGCAGTTCTTC. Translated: CASTRSLGGDEQFF.

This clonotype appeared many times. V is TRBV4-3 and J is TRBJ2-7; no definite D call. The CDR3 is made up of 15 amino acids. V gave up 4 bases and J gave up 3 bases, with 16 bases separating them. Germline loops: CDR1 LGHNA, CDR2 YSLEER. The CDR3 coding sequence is TGCGCCAGCAGCCGACAAAGAGCCCCAGGCTACGAGCAGTACTTC. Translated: CASSRQRAPGYEQYF.

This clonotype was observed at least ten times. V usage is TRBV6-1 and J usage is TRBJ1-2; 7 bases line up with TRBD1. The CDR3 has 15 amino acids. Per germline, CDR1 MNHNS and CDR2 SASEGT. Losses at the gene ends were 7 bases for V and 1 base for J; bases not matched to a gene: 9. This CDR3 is CASNGSNRGNYGYTF. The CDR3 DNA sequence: TGTGCCAGCAACGGGAGTAACAGGGGTAACTATGGCTACACCTTC.

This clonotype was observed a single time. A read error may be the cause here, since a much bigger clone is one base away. The CDR3 bases are TGCAGTGCTGGAGAGGGAGGCTATGGCTACACCTTC. The encoded protein is CSAGEGGYGYTF. The chain combines TRBV20-1 with TRBJ1-2; D not certain. From germline, CDR1 is DFQATT and CDR2 SNEGSKA (reference sequence). The CDR3 totals 12 residues.

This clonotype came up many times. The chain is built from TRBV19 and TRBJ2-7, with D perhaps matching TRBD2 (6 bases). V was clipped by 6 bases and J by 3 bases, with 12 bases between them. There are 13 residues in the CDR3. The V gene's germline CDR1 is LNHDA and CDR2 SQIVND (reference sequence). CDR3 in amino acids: CASSPGGFYEQYF. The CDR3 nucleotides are TGTGCCAGTAGCCCTGGGGGGTTCTACGAGCAGTACTTC. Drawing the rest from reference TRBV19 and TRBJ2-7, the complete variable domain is DGGITQSPKYLFRKEGQNVTLSCEQNLNHDAMYWYRQDPGQGLRLIYYSQIVNDFQKGDIAEGYSVSREKKESFPLTVTSAQKNPTAFYLCASSPGGFYEQYFGPGTRLTVT.

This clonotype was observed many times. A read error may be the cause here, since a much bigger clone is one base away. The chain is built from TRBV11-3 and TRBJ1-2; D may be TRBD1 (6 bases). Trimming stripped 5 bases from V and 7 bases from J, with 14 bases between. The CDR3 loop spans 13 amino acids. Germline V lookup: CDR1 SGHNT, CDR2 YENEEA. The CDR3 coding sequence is TGTGCCAGCAGCCAGGACAGTGTAGCTGGCTACACCTTC. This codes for CASSQDSVAGYTF. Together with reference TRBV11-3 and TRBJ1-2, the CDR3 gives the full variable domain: EAGVVQSPRYKIIEKKQPVAFWCNPISGHNTLYWYLQNLGQGPELLIRYENEEAVDDSQLPKDRFSAERLKGVDSTLKIQPAELGDSAVYLCASSQDSVAGYTFGSGTRLTVV.

CDR3: CASGLGLAGVGADTQYF. CDR3 DNA sequence: TGTGCTAGTGGTTTGGGACTAGCGGGAGTTGGGGCAGATACGCAGTATTTT. The rearrangement links TRBV12-5 to TRBJ2-3; 12 bases map to TRBD2. The CDR3 is 17 residues long. V lost 1 base and J lost 4; bases outside the gene matches: 6. Germline assignment: CDR1 LGHNT and CDR2 FRNRAP.

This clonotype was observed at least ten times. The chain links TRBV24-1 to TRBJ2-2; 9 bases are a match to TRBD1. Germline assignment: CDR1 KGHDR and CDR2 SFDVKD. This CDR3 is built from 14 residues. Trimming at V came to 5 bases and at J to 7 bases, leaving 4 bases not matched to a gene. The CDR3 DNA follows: TGTGCCACCAGTGCACAGGGGGCCGTCGGGGAGCTGTTTTTT. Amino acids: CATSAQGAVGELFF.

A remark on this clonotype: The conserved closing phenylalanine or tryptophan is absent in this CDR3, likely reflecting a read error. CDR3 bases: TGTGCCAGCAGCTTAGAAATTAGCACTGAAGCTTTCCTT. Protein: CASSLEISTEAFL. The chain couples TRBV7-9 to TRBJ1-1; unclear D gene. V was pared by 1 base and J by 4 bases, with 7 bases between. Germline assignment: CDR1 SEHNR and CDR2 FQNEAQ (reference sequence). CDR3 size: 13 residues.

CDR3 amino acids: CASSLRLARNTDTQYF. The CDR3 region has the DNA TGTGCCAGCAGCCTAAGACTAGCGAGAAACACAGATACGCAGTATTTT. The rearrangement uses TRBV11-1 and TRBJ2-3, with 8 bases lining up with TRBD2. The CDR3 has 16 amino acids. Trimming at V came to 5 bases and at J to 2 bases, leaving 9 bases not matched to a gene. CDR1 is SGHAT, CDR2 FQDESV, per germline (reference sequence).

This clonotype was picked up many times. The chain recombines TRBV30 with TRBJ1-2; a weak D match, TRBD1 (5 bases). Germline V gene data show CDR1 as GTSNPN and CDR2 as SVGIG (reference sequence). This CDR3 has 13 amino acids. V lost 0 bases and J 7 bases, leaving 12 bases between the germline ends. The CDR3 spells CAWSVQDMSGYTF. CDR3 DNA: TGTGCCTGGAGTGTACAGGACATGAGTGGCTACACCTTC.

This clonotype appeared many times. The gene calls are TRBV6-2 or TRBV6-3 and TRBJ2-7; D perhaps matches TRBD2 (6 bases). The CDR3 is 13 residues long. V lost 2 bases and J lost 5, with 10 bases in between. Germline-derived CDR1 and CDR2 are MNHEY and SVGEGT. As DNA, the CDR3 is TGTGCCAGCAGTTACAGGAGGGGCCACGAGCAGTACTTC. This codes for CASSYRRGHEQYF.

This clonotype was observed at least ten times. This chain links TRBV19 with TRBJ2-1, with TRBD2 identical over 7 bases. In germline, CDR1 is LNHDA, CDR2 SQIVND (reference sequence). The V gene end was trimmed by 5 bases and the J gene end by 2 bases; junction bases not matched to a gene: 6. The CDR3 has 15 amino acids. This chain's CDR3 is CASSRGRATYNEQFF. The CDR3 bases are TGTGCCAGTAGTCGAGGGAGGGCCACCTACAATGAGCAGTTCTTC.

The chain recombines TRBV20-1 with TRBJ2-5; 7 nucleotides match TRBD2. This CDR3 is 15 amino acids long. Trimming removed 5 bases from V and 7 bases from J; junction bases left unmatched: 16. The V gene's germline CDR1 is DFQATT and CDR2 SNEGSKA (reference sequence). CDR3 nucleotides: TGCAGTGCTCGCTCGCCGGGAGGCCGCCAGGGGACCCAGTACTTC. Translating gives CSARSPGGRQGTQYF.

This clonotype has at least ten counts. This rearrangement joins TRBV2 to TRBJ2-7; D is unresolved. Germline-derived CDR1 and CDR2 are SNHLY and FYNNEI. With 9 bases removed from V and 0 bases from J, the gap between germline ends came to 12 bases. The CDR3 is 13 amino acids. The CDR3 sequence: CASMSLSSYEQYF. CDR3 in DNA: TGTGCCAGTATGTCACTGAGCTCCTACGAGCAGTACTTC.

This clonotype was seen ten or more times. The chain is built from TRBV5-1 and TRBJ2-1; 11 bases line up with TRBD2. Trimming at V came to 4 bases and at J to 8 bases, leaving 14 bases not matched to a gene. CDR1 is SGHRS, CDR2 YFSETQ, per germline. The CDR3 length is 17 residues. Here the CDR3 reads CASSQHRFSGRADEQFF. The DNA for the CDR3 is TGCGCCAGCAGCCAACACCGATTTAGCGGGAGGGCCGATGAGCAGTTCTTC.

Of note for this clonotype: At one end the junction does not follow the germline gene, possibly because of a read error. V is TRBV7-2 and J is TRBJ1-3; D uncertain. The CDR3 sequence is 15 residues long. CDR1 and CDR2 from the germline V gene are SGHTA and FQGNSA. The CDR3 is CASSSRGEYGNTIYF. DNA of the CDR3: TGTGCCAGCAGCTCGCGTGGGGAGTACGGAAATACCATATATTTT.